This entry describes one T cell receptor beta chain. This clone was observed once. This clone's antigen is unknown. No base-level quality is on record; no much larger clone is a single base apart. This specimen belongs to a study of radiotherapy plus CTLA-4 blockade in lung cancer (dated by TCRdb to the late 2010s). About the full investigation: Among the enrolled patients, approximately 18% had an objective response, and 31% reached disease control.

Overall study results and their limits: Increased serum interferon-beta after radiation, together with early dynamic changes in blood T cell clones, were reported to be the strongest predictors of response. After treatment with radiotherapy and ipilimumab, TCR clones that originated in tumors expanded in peripheral blood.

The study tested focal radiation therapy combined with CTLA-4 blockade (ipilimumab) in patients with chemo-refractory metastatic non-small-cell lung cancer. The receptor library was made with the immunoSEQ multiplex PCR assay. The immuneACCESS repertoire file appears here via TCRdb, limited to in-frame rearrangements. These files lack a portion of the clones; in checked studies, under half of the deficit traces to unresolved V genes, and the cause of the others is not known. Across this sample there are 30,000 or so clones, with approximately 82% seen only once. The top ten hold 7.5% of the sample. The CDR3 holds 14 amino acids from the cysteine to the phenylalanine. The kept DNA is CDR3 alone, 42 bases in frame from the first base. Based on the germline V gene, the CDR1 and CDR2 sequences are MGHRA and YSYEKL. V sheds 6 bases and J sheds 6 bases, leaving 16 bases between their ends.

The sequence was obtained from a human donor with non-small cell lung cancer who had stable disease on radiotherapy plus ipilimumab. Here the chain combines TRBV4-1 and TRBJ2-3; the D gene is perhaps TRBD2, on 6 matching bases. Sequencing was performed on peripheral blood, taken from a patient treated with radiotherapy plus ipilimumab. The nucleotides are TGCGCCAGCAGAGTGTGGGGAGGTGGGGATACGCAGTATTTT. Its product reads: CASRVWGGGDTQYF.